The 15 T cell receptor beta chains below all came from one sample that was sequenced in a study of T cells in localized non-small cell lung cancer. Here immunoSEQ multiplex PCR was the method, and the copy in TCRdb shows in-frame clones only, minus some. The sample lists about 54,000 clones, under 85% occurring once. The starting material was peripheral blood, obtained before any cancer treatment. These receptors originate from a female donor over 55 with stage II squamous cell lung carcinoma.

CDR3 in amino acids: CASSFASGGQYF. CDR3 coding DNA: TGTGCCAGCAGTTTTGCCTCGGGGGGGCAGTACTTC. This sequence joins TRBV28 and TRBJ2-7; 7 positions agree with TRBD2. CDR1 is MDHEN and CDR2 is SYDVKM in the germline V gene. Trimming cost V 3 bases and J 9 bases; bases outside gene matches: 5. The CDR3 is 12 residues long. The entire variable domain, with the rest obtained from reference TRBV28 and TRBJ2-7, is as follows: DVKVTQSSRYLVKRTGEKVFLECVQDMDHENMFWYRQDPGLGLRLIYFSYDVKMKEKGDIPEGYSVSREKKERFSLILESASTNQTSMYLCASSFASGGQYFGPGTRLTVT.

The chain carries TRBV13 and TRBJ1-4; D might be TRBD1 (5 bases). Per the germline V gene, CDR1 is PRHDT and CDR2 is FYEKMQ (reference sequence). Trimming left V 5 bases short and J 8 bases short, with 21 bases between. CDR3 length: 16 residues. The CDR3 sequence: CASSPRSGLYLEKLFF. In DNA form, the CDR3 reads TGTGCCAGCAGCCCCCGGTCGGGACTGTACCTGGAAAAACTGTTTTTT.

V is TRBV30 and J is TRBJ1-2; 7 bases fit TRBD1. Germline assignment: CDR1 GTSNPN and CDR2 SVGIG (reference sequence). Losses at the gene ends were 5 bases for V and 0 bases for J; bases not matched to a gene: 3. This CDR3 comprises 13 residues. CDR3: CAWAGGANYGYTF. CDR3 sequence (DNA): TGTGCCTGGGCAGGGGGAGCTAACTATGGCTACACCTTC. The entire variable domain, with the rest obtained from reference TRBV30 and TRBJ1-2, is as follows: SQTIHQWPATLVQPVGSPLSLECTVEGTSNPNLYWYRQAAGRGLQLLFYSVGIGQISSEVPQNLSASRPQDRQFILSSKKLLLSDSGFYLCAWAGGANYGYTFGSGTRLTVV.

Turning to this clone: Other DNA sequences within the sample encode an identical CDR3. The chain joins TRBV9 to TRBJ1-1; tentatively, D is TRBD1 (5 bases). The germline V and J ends were trimmed by 3 bases and 1 base, with 7 bases remaining between them. Germline values: CDR1 SGDLS, CDR2 YYNGEE. This CDR3 is 13 amino acids long. The CDR3 loop is CASSAGQNTEAFF. CDR3 nucleotides: TGTGCCAGCAGCGCCGGACAGAACACTGAAGCTTTCTTT. The variable domain in full, completed from reference TRBV9 and TRBJ1-1, reads DSGVTQTPKHLITATGQRVTLRCSPRSGDLSVYWYQQSLDQGLQFLIQYYNGEERAKGNILERFSAQQFPDLHSELNLSSLELGDSALYFCASSAGQNTEAFFGQGTRLTVV.

J is TRBJ2-7 and V is TRBV7-7; TRBD2 might be the D (6 bases). CDR1 is SSHAT and CDR2 is FNYEAQ in the germline V gene (reference sequence). V shed 5 bases and J shed 5 bases, with 13 bases lying between them. The CDR3 sequence is 13 residues long. DNA of the CDR3: TGTGCCAGCAGCCCGGGACTCGGTAACGAGCAGTACTTC. This sequence encodes CASSPGLGNEQYF.

The genes are TRBV7-9 and TRBJ1-1; D may be TRBD1 (6 bases). The V and J ends lost 5 bases and 2 bases respectively, with 21 bases between them. Germline-derived CDR1 and CDR2 are SEHNR and FQNEAQ (reference sequence). This CDR3 is built from 17 residues. CDR3 bases: TGTGCCAGCAGCCGCCTGCTAGGGGGGATTTTTAACACTGAAGCTTTCTTT. Residues: CASSRLLGGIFNTEAFF.

The table lists this clone with a count of one. This chain links TRBV19 with TRBJ1-3; D gene uncertain. Germline-derived CDR1 and CDR2 are LNHDA and SQIVND (reference sequence). The CDR3 has 15 amino acids. V was shortened by 3 bases and J by 0 bases, with 9 bases between the two germline ends. The CDR3 loop reads CASSIPGNSGNTIYF. The DNA of the CDR3 is TGTGCCAGTAGTATCCCCGGAAACTCTGGAAACACCATATATTTT.

This clone was found once. Different DNA sequences within this sample yield the same CDR3. The chain joins TRBV29-1 to TRBJ2-7; D unclear. The CDR3 contains 11 residues. Germline V gives CDR1 SQVTM, CDR2 ANQGSEA. With 5 bases removed from V and 5 bases from J, the gap between germline ends came to 10 bases. CDR3 region: CSVPTQNEQYF. CDR3 bases: TGCAGCGTTCCCACTCAGAACGAGCAGTACTTC.

The chain employs TRBV18 and TRBJ2-5, with D maybe TRBD1 (5 bases). This CDR3 region has 13 residues. The germline V and J ends were trimmed by 2 bases and 2 bases, with 6 bases remaining between them. The germline CDR1 and CDR2 sequences are KGHSH and LQKENI. The CDR3: CASSPDSQETQYF. The CDR3 region has the DNA TGTGCCAGCTCACCAGACAGTCAAGAGACCCAGTACTTC.

The table lists this clone with a count of one. The rearrangement joins TRBV7-6 to TRBJ2-7, with D maybe TRBD1 (7 bases). The CDR3 extends over 16 amino acids. With 1 base removed from V and 1 base from J, the gap between germline ends came to 14 bases. Germline V gives CDR1 SGHVS, CDR2 FNYEAQ. Here the CDR3 DNA reads TGTGCCAGCAGCTTAGGGGTTGCGGGACAGTCCTACGAGCAGTACTTC. Its protein is CASSLGVAGQSYEQYF.

V is TRBV4-2 and J is TRBJ1-5, with D uncertain. V lost 1 base and J lost 3, with 7 bases in between. The length of the CDR3 is 14 residues. CDR1 is LGHNA and CDR2 is YNFKEQ in the germline V gene. The CDR3 spells CASSQGVDNQPQHF. In DNA form, the CDR3 reads TGTGCCAGCAGCCAAGGGGTGGACAATCAGCCCCAGCATTTT.

The chain couples TRBV5-1 to TRBJ1-1; a possible D gene is TRBD1 (5 bases). The length of the CDR3 is 14 residues. The V gene lost 2 bases and the J gene lost 2 bases, with 10 bases spanning the gap. CDR1 is SGHRS and CDR2 is YFSETQ in the germline V gene. The CDR3 DNA reads as TGCGCCAGCAGCTTAAAAGGGGATAACACTGAAGCTTTCTTT. This gives the protein CASSLKGDNTEAFF.

This chain uses TRBV14 with TRBJ1-2, with TRBD1 identical over 8 bases. CDR1 SGHDN and CDR2 FVKESK come from the germline V gene. CDR3 size: 15 residues. Trimming took 2 bases from V and 8 from J; bases not matched to a gene: 10. The CDR3 region has the DNA TGTGCCAGCAGCCAAAAAAGTCGGGCAGGGGGCGGCTACACCTTC. Translated: CASSQKSRAGGGYTF.

Judged by abundance, this clone is medium-sized. This chain uses TRBV4-1 with TRBJ1-1; D gene unclear. Germline lookup yields CDR1 MGHRA and CDR2 YSYEKL. The CDR3 loop spans 14 amino acids. With 4 bases removed from V and 0 bases from J, the gap between germline ends came to 9 bases. The CDR3 bases are TGCGCCAGCAGCCCGGACGCAGTGAACACTGAAGCTTTCTTT. Amino acid sequence: CASSPDAVNTEAFF.

The chain joins TRBV30 to TRBJ1-6; 9 bases agree with TRBD1. CDR3 length: 14 amino acids. Germline loops: CDR1 GTSNPN, CDR2 SVGIG (reference sequence). Losses at the gene ends were 0 bases for V and 10 bases for J; bases not matched to a gene: 4. In nucleotides, the CDR3 is TGTGCCTGGAGTGTCGGGACAGGGCAATCACCCCTCCACTTT. It yields the protein CAWSVGTGQSPLHF.